The next 8 T cell receptor beta chains were all read from a single sample in a study of T cell responses to AZD1222 COVID-19 vaccine. Only in-frame clones appear in the TCRdb table, and some are missing; sequencing was by immunoSEQ multiplex PCR. The sample contains about 140,000 clones, roughly 92% of which appear only once. The sample here was peripheral blood, taken 28 days after the second AZD1222 dose. The receptors come from an adult who received the AZD1222 COVID-19 vaccine.

V and J are TRBV7-2 and TRBJ1-1; D is ambiguous. The germline gives CDR1 SGHTA, CDR2 FQGNSA. The germline V and J ends were trimmed by 0 bases and 3 bases, with 8 bases remaining between them. The CDR3 runs 14 residues. The CDR3 DNA sequence: TGTGCCAGCAGCTTAGCGGCTAGGGACACTGAAGCTTTCTTT. It translates to CASSLAARDTEAFF.

The rearrangement links TRBV14 to TRBJ1-3, with a possible D match to TRBD1 (6 bases). The ends were cut back, 2 bases at V and 0 bases at J, with 17 bases in the middle. The CDR3 is 18 residues long. CDR1 is SGHDN and CDR2 is FVKESK in the germline V gene. Here the CDR3 DNA reads TGTGCCAGCAGCCAATTCTATGGGGGCGCAAGCTCTGGAAACACCATATATTTT. Its translation is CASSQFYGGASSGNTIYF.

The V and J genes are TRBV24-1 and TRBJ1-5, with D uncertain. The CDR3 has 16 amino acids. Germline V gene data show CDR1 as KGHDR and CDR2 as SFDVKD. V lost 0 bases and J lost 0, with 8 bases in between. The CDR3 here is CATSDLWRYSNQPQHF. In DNA, the CDR3 is TGTGCCACCAGTGATTTGTGGCGCTATAGCAATCAGCCCCAGCATTTT.

The chain uses TRBV2 and TRBJ1-1; 8 bases are shared with TRBD1. The length of the CDR3 is 13 residues. Per the germline V gene, CDR1 is SNHLY and CDR2 is FYNNEI. The V segment lost 7 bases and the J segment 4 bases; nucleotides outside the gene matches: 5. CDR3 nucleotides: TGTGCCAGCAACGGACAGGGAGGCACTGAAGCTTTCTTT. The encoded protein is CASNGQGGTEAFF.

The chain uses TRBV19 and TRBJ2-1; no reliable D call. V gave up 6 bases and J gave up 6 bases, with 12 bases separating them. The CDR3 is 13 amino acids. The germline V gene has CDR1 LNHDA and CDR2 SQIVND (reference sequence). CDR3 coding DNA: TGTGCCAGTAGGCCTAGTCTCGTCAATGAGCAGTTCTTC. It codes for CASRPSLVNEQFF. Supplemented by reference TRBV19 and TRBJ2-1, the full variable domain reads DGGITQSPKYLFRKEGQNVTLSCEQNLNHDAMYWYRQDPGQGLRLIYYSQIVNDFQKGDIAEGYSVSREKKESFPLTVTSAQKNPTAFYLCASRPSLVNEQFFGPGTRLTVL.

V is TRBV3-1 (or the pseudogene TRBV3-2) and J is TRBJ2-6; D is unclear. Germline-derived CDR1 and CDR2 are LGHDT and YNNKEL (reference sequence). This CDR3 has 12 residues. Trimming stripped 8 bases from V and 4 bases from J, with 6 bases between. Here the CDR3 reads CASSLGANVLTF. The CDR3 DNA is TGTGCCAGCTCCCTCGGGGCCAACGTCCTGACTTTC.

This chain uses TRBV6-5 with TRBJ2-1; D not resolved. Per the germline V gene, CDR1 is MNHEY and CDR2 is SVGAGI. Trimming stripped 8 bases from V and 3 bases from J, with 8 bases between. The CDR3 sequence is 12 residues long. The CDR3 reads CASASGYNEQFF. The CDR3 bases are TGTGCCAGCGCCTCAGGCTACAATGAGCAGTTCTTC.

The rearrangement links TRBV6-5 to TRBJ2-5; 7 bases line up with TRBD1. CDR3 length equals 14 residues. V lost 0 bases and J lost 5; bases outside the gene matches: 3. Germline CDR1 reads MNHEY; CDR2 reads SVGAGI. DNA for the CDR3: TGTGCCAGCAGTTACTCGACAGGGTACGAGACCCAGTACTTC. Amino acids: CASSYSTGYETQYF.